These 18 T cell receptor beta chains were all obtained from the same sample, sequenced in a study of identical twins. TCRdb called the 5' RACE reads again in MiXCR, with one record for every CDR3 protein. The sample lists 690,000 or so distinct CDR3 sequences; roughly 6% were seen once. Sequencing was done on a sample of naive T cells sorted from blood. These receptors were taken from a man between 18 and 35 years old in good health.

This clonotype was seen only a few times. This sequence joins TRBV28 and TRBJ2-1; 11 bases match TRBD2. Germline-derived CDR1 and CDR2 are MDHEN and SYDVKM. The V gene end was trimmed by 6 bases and the J gene end by 6 bases; junction bases not matched to a gene: 7. CDR3 length: 15 residues. The CDR3 protein is CASSPRLAGFNEQFF. The CDR3 nucleotides read TGTGCCAGCAGCCCCCGACTAGCGGGGTTCAATGAGCAGTTCTTC.

This clonotype was recorded many times. The rearrangement joins TRBV28 to TRBJ2-3, with D perhaps TRBD2 (5 bases). Germline CDR1 and CDR2: MDHEN and SYDVKM. The CDR3 has 16 amino acids. V gave up 1 base and J gave up 5 bases, with 16 bases separating them. CDR3 sequence: CASSLFGGGSLDTQYF. The DNA for the CDR3 is TGTGCCAGCAGTTTATTCGGTGGAGGTTCCTTAGATACGCAGTATTTT. The full variable domain, in which reference TRBV28 and TRBJ2-3 provide the parts outside the CDR3, is DVKVTQSSRYLVKRTGEKVFLECVQDMDHENMFWYRQDPGLGLRLIYFSYDVKMKEKGDIPEGYSVSREKKERFSLILESASTNQTSMYLCASSLFGGGSLDTQYFGPGTRLTVL.

In its sample, this clonotype was seen a few times. The rearrangement uses TRBV12-3 or TRBV12-4 and TRBJ2-2; 8 bases line up with TRBD2. The junction had 2 bases not matched to a gene; V was cut back by 3 bases and J by 2 bases. The CDR3 consists of 15 residues. The CDR3 DNA reads TGTGCCAGCAGTTTTAGCGGGATAAACACCGGGGAGCTGTTTTTT. Translation: CASSFSGINTGELFF.

This clonotype has only a few counts. The J gene is TRBJ2-6, the V gene TRBV20-1; D assignment may be TRBD1 or TRBD2 (5 bases each). Trimming took 0 bases from V and 0 from J, leaving 15 bases between them. This CDR3 spans 18 amino acids. The germline V gene has CDR1 DFQATT and CDR2 SNEGSKA (reference sequence). The CDR3 region is CSARDLREKSSGANVLTF. As DNA, the CDR3 is TGCAGTGCTAGAGATCTCAGGGAGAAGAGCTCTGGGGCCAACGTCCTGACTTTC.

This clonotype was detected ten times or more. The chain carries TRBV5-1 and TRBJ1-4; D is possibly TRBD1 (6 bases). The CDR3 runs 16 residues. CDR1 SGHRS and CDR2 YFSETQ come from the germline V gene. Trimming cost V 0 bases and J 1 base, with 10 bases left between them. DNA for the CDR3: TGCGCCAGCAGCTTGGAAGGGGGAGGAACTAATGAAAAACTGTTTTTT. This encodes CASSLEGGGTNEKLFF. Variable domain in full (rest from reference TRBV5-1 and TRBJ1-4): KAGVTQTPRYLIKTRGQQVTLSCSPISGHRSVSWYQQTPGQGLQFLFEYFSETQRNKGNFPGRFSGRQFSNSRSEMNVSTLELGDSALYLCASSLEGGGTNEKLFFGSGTQLSVL.

This clonotype has only a few counts. The chain has TRBV30 and TRBJ1-1; D not resolved. Trimming shortened V by 0 bases and J by 1 base, and 12 bases separated the two germline ends. Germline-derived CDR1 and CDR2 are GTSNPN and SVGIG (reference sequence). The CDR3 is 15 amino acids. The CDR3 sequence is CAWSVLLRQNTEAFF. The CDR3, as DNA: TGTGCCTGGAGTGTACTTCTCAGGCAGAACACTGAAGCTTTCTTT.

This clonotype was found many times. CDR3 DNA sequence: TGCGCCAGCAGCCAACGAGGTGACATTCAGTACTTC. Its protein product is CASSQRGDIQYF. V is TRBV4-1 and J is TRBJ2-4; no clear D gene. The germline V gene has CDR1 MGHRA and CDR2 YSYEKL. The V end was cut by 2 bases, the J end by 8 bases, with 7 bases between. The length of the CDR3 is 12 residues.

This clonotype was seen repeatedly, ten times or more. This chain joins TRBV5-1 and TRBJ1-1; D is ambiguous. Trimming shortened V by 4 bases and J by 1 base, and 8 bases separated the two germline ends. Per germline, CDR1 SGHRS and CDR2 YFSETQ. The CDR3 totals 13 residues. Written as DNA, the CDR3 is TGCGCCAGCAGCGGTACGGAGAACACTGAAGCTTTCTTT. It codes for CASSGTENTEAFF.

The sample holds many counts of this clonotype. The chain employs TRBV24-1 and TRBJ2-5; tentatively, D is TRBD2 (6 bases). The length of the CDR3 is 13 residues. Per germline, CDR1 KGHDR and CDR2 SFDVKD. V was clipped by 5 bases and J by 3 bases, with 9 bases between them. The CDR3 is CATSGGVEETQYF. The DNA for the CDR3 is TGTGCCACCAGTGGGGGGGTTGAAGAGACCCAGTACTTC.

The chain uses TRBV27 and TRBJ2-3; 8 bases match TRBD1. The V segment lost 5 bases and the J segment 6 bases; nucleotides outside the gene matches: 10. Per the germline V gene, CDR1 is MNHEY and CDR2 is SMNVEV (reference sequence). The CDR3 runs 15 residues. The CDR3 loop reads CASSHNRGMGDTQYF. The CDR3 coding sequence is TGTGCCAGCAGTCACAACAGGGGGATGGGGGATACGCAGTATTTT.

There are many counts of this clonotype. The J gene is TRBJ1-4, the V gene TRBV12-3 or TRBV12-4; 8 nucleotides match TRBD1. The J segment lost 4 bases and the V segment lost 6 bases, leaving 7 bases of the junction unmatched. The CDR3 covers 15 residues. CDR3 region: CASSVGTGRNEKLFF. The DNA of the CDR3 is TGTGCCAGCAGCGTCGGGACAGGACGTAATGAAAAACTGTTTTTT.

The chain is built from TRBV6-1 and TRBJ2-5, with 14 bases lining up with TRBD2. The J segment lost 4 bases and the V segment lost 5 bases, leaving 9 bases of the junction unmatched. This CDR3 has 17 amino acids. CDR1 is MNHNS, CDR2 SASEGT, per germline. The DNA for the CDR3 is TGTGCCAGCAGTCCCGGACTAGCGGGAGGCGGGAGAGAGACCCAGTACTTC. Amino acids: CASSPGLAGGGRETQYF.

This clonotype has a count of ten or more. This rearrangement joins TRBV20-1 to TRBJ2-3, with TRBD2 as a possible D gene (5 bases). Germline V gene sequence: CDR1 DFQATT, CDR2 SNEGSKA (reference sequence). The CDR3 consists of 13 residues. V dropped 5 bases and J dropped 9 bases, with 18 bases sitting between them. The CDR3 DNA follows: TGCAGTGCTCTCCCCAAGCTAGCAGGAACGCAGTATTTT. The encoded protein is CSALPKLAGTQYF.

The rearrangement joins TRBV10-3 to TRBJ2-6, with 7 bases fitting TRBD1. The CDR3 has 17 amino acids. With 8 bases clipped from V and 1 base from J, the junction kept 11 bases outside the gene matches. Germline V lookup: CDR1 ENHRY, CDR2 SYGVKD. The CDR3 is CAIGRQGVGSGANVLTF. CDR3 bases: TGTGCCATCGGTAGACAGGGTGTTGGATCTGGGGCCAACGTCCTGACTTTC.

The sample holds many counts of this clonotype. CDR3 loop: CSGGHKTMNTEAFF. The CDR3 nucleotides read TGCAGCGGAGGGCACAAAACCATGAACACTGAAGCTTTCTTT. The chain recombines TRBV29-1 with TRBJ1-1, with D uncertain. Germline V gene lookup returns CDR1 SQVTM and CDR2 ANQGSEA. With 7 bases removed from V and 0 bases from J, the gap between germline ends came to 15 bases. This CDR3 is 14 amino acids long.

Points on this clonotype: At one of its ends the junction is not consistent with the germline gene, which may arise from a read error. The chain uses TRBV5-5 and TRBJ2-1; D uncertain. This CDR3 region has 12 residues. Germline CDR1 and CDR2: SGHKS and YYEKEE (reference sequence). The DNA for the CDR3 is TGTGCCAGCAGCTTGGAACACGGCCGTAGTCTCTTC. Encoded protein: CASSLEHGRSLF.

The genes are TRBV18 and TRBJ1-4; no clear D. V was pared by 1 base and J by 4 bases, with 10 bases between. CDR3 length: 15 amino acids. Germline CDR1 KGHSH, CDR2 LQKENI. DNA for the CDR3: TGTGCCAGCTCACCACGGTGGGAGAATAATGAAAAACTGTTTTTT. The encoded protein is CASSPRWENNEKLFF.

The chain employs TRBV6-2 or TRBV6-3 and TRBJ2-7, with TRBD1 matching over 7 bases. The junction had 10 bases not matched to a gene; V was cut back by 5 bases and J by 0 bases. The V gene's germline CDR1 is MNHEY and CDR2 SVGEGT. The CDR3 length is 16 residues. DNA for the CDR3: TGTGCCAGCAGTACACCGGGACAGACACTCTCCTACGAGCAGTACTTC. Translation: CASSTPGQTLSYEQYF.